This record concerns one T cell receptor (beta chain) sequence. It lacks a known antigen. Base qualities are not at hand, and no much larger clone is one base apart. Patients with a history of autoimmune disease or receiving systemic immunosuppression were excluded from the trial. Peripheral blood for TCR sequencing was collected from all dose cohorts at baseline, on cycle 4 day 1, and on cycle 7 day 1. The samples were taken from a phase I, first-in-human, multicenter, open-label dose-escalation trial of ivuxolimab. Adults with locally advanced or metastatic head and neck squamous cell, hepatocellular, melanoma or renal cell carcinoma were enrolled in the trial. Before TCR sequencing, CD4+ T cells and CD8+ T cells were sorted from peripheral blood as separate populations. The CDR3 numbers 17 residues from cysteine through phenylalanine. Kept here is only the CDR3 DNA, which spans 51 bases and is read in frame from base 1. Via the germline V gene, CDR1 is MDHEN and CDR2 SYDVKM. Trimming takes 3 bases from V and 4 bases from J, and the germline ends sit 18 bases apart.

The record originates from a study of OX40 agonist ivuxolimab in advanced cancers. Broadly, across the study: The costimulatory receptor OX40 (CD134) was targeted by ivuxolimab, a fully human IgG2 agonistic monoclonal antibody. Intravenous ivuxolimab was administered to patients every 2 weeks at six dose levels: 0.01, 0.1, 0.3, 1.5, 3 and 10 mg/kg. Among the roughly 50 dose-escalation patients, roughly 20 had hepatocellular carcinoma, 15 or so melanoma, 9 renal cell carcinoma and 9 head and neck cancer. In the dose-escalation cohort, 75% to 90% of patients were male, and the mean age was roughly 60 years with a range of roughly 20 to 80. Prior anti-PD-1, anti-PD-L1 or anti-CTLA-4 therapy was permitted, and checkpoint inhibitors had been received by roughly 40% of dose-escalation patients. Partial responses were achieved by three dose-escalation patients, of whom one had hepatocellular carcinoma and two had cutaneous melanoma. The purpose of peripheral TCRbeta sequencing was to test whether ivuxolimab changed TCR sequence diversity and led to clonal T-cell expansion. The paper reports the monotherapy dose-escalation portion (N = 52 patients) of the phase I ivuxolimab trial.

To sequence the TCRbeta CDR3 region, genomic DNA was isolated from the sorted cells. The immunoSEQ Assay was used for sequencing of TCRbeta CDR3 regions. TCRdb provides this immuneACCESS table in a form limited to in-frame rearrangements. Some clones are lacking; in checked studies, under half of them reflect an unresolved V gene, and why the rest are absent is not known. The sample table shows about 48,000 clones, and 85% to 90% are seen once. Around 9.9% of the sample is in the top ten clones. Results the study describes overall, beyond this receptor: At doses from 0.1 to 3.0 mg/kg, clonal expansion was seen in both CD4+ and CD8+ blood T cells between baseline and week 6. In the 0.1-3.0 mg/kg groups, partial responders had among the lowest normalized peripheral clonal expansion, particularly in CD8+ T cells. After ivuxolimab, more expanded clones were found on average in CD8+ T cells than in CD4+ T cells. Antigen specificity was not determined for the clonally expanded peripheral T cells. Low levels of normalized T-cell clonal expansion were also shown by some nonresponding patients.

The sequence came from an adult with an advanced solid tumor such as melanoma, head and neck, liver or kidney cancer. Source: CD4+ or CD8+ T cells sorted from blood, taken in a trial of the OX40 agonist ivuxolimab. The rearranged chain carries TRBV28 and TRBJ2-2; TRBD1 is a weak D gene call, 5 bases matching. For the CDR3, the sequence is CASSFFRPGLSTGELFF. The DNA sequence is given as TGTGCCAGCAGTTTTTTCAGACCAGGGCTTTCCACCGGGGAGCTGTTTTTT.